This T cell receptor (beta chain) was sequenced in a study of radiation and T cells in renal cell carcinoma (dated by TCRdb to about 2020). Broadly, across the study: The samples were drawn from a clinical trial, where primary renal cell carcinomas were treated with 15 Gy of stereotactic body radiation therapy and then removed by nephrectomy 4 weeks afterward. A total of 50 to 55 samples underwent TCR beta sequencing, made up of roughly 26 tumors and around 27 peripheral blood samples. Across all 50 or so samples, 4,016,671 unique CDR3 nucleotide sequences, encoding 2,658,974 unique CDR3 amino acid sequences, were identified.

What the study reported, not specific to this receptor: In blood, the top tumor clonotypes increased between baseline and 2 weeks post-radiation and then shrank by 4 weeks, which suggests that tumor-resident clones expanded only transiently. With a single-armed trial design, the study had no way to address how radiation dose or scheduling affects the TCR repertoire. Because pretreatment tumor biopsies were not available, the study could not determine whether clonotypes were already present within the tumor at baseline. Blood repertoire dynamics were not followed beyond 4 weeks after treatment.

Turning to this clone: It lacks a known antigen. The sample holds no much larger clone one base away, and base qualities are not on file.

Following the manufacturer's recommendations, the immunoSEQ kit was used to generate TCR beta libraries from genomic DNA. For library preparation, a first multiplex PCR was performed with proprietary primers, followed by a second PCR in which unique barcodes were added, and bead cleanups were performed after each round. A kit-provided positive control reaction and a negative control reaction were included in every sample batch. The final libraries underwent checking on an Agilent 4200 TapeStation D1000 ScreenTape, volumetric pooling, and quantification by qPCR. An Illumina NextSeq500 fitted with a MidOutput 150-cycle cartridge performed the sequencing, running 156 Read1 cycles and 15 Index1 cycles with the kit's custom primers. The pooled library was loaded at 1.0 pM, and approximately 20% PhiX control was spiked in. The paper's processing steps were these. Vendor-processed data were analyzed in R, with a clonotype defined as all T cells sharing the same CDR3 nucleotide sequence. In the clone abundance analyses, frequencies were normalized to the 10,000 most abundant clones in each sample. Before analysis, public T cell clones were removed, and these numbered fewer than five per sample on average. Tumor-enriched clonotypes and baseline blood-enriched clonotypes were defined as those with an abundance difference of at least 32-fold between compartments. A beta-binomial differential abundance model was used to identify clonotypes that expanded or contracted between blood time points. Tumor-blood repertoire similarity was measured with the Baroni-Urbani and Buser coefficient, and groups were compared using two-tailed Wilcoxon tests in R. TCRdb's version of the immuneACCESS table is confined to in-frame rearrangements and falls short of the full clone set. An unresolved V gene accounts for under half of the shortfall where checked; the remainder is of unknown origin. D and trimming come from the DNA, and the V and J calls and clone size come from that table. Here the sample has 70,000 or so clones; roughly 80% occur a single time. Approximately 5.4% of the sample rests with the top ten.

The cysteine opens and the phenylalanine closes a CDR3 of 14 amino acids. Only the CDR3 DNA is retained, 42 bases long and in frame from the first base. The germline V gene yields WSHSY for CDR1 and SAAADI for CDR2. The V end gives up 4 bases and the J end 2 bases, leaving 1 base in the junction not matched to a gene. The time point tag for this specimen amounts to: blood 2 weeks post-SBRT. The meaning of the sample's treatment or condition label: 15 Gy SBRT to primary tumor, nephrectomy 4 weeks later. To follow tumor-enriched clonotypes, serial peripheral blood was collected from radiation-treated patients at baseline and at 2 weeks and 4 weeks after SBRT. Renal cell carcinoma with clear cell pathology was present in all patients. Genomic DNA for TCR sequencing was prepared using the QIAamp DNA Blood Mini Kit (Qiagen). Only samples passing all quality control checks were included in the analyses.

The chain couples TRBV10-2 to TRBJ2-3, with 9 bases in between that match TRBD2. The sequence came from a man aged 55-75 years with renal cell carcinoma. The specimen was blood, collected from a patient whose treatment included radiotherapy and nephrectomy. The CDR3 in this case is CASSVAGDTDTQYF. The DNA is as follows: TGCGCCAGCAGTGTAGCGGGGGACACAGATACGCAGTATTTT.